This entry describes one TCR beta chain. The sample comes from a study of blood T cell repertoires in COVID-19. Overall study: Sites across the United States, Italy and Spain contributed samples from acute and convalescent COVID-19.

Germline CDR1 reads SEHNR; CDR2 reads FQNEAQ (reference sequence). Trimming removed 5 bases from V and 0 bases from J; junction bases left unmatched: 7. This CDR3 has 16 residues. Study processing details: Reference gene primers were amplified, and this amplification served to estimate nucleated cell counts. The method was immunoSEQ multiplex PCR; TCRdb's version includes in-frame clones alone and lacks a portion of them. That table furnishes V, J and clone size, whereas the DNA furnished D and trimming. The sample yields approximately 300,000 clones, over 75% seen once. Sequenced input: peripheral blood. The receptor was isolated from a man between 50 and 59 years old with active or convalescent COVID-19. The rearrangement links TRBV7-9 to TRBJ1-5, with TRBD1 matching 7 bases. The CDR3 loop is CASSPGDRDSNQPQHF. In DNA form, the CDR3 reads TGTGCCAGCAGCCCGGGCGACAGGGATAGCAATCAGCCCCAGCATTTT.